One sample yielded the 11 T cell receptor beta chains listed below, sequenced in a study of blood T cell repertoires in COVID-19. The method was immunoSEQ multiplex PCR; TCRdb's version includes in-frame clones alone and lacks a portion of them. The table has under 350,000 clones, 89% seen once; the top ten hold 1.5% to 2%. Sequenced material: peripheral blood. These receptors came from a woman aged 30 to 39 with COVID-19, enrolled during active disease.

The chain recombines TRBV4-1 with TRBJ2-7; TRBD1 agrees at 7 bases. Germline assignment: CDR1 MGHRA and CDR2 YSYEKL. V dropped 4 bases and J dropped 3; count of bases not matched to a gene: 12. This CDR3 has 16 residues. The CDR3 spells CASSLATGTAYYEQYF. Here the CDR3 DNA reads TGCGCCAGCAGCCTCGCTACCGGGACAGCATACTACGAGCAGTACTTC.

This chain links TRBV7-9 with TRBJ1-5; D may be TRBD1 (5 bases). V was pared by 4 bases and J by 0 bases, with 16 bases between. CDR3 size: 17 residues. Germline V gene data show CDR1 as SEHNR and CDR2 as FQNEAQ (reference sequence). This chain's CDR3 is CASSWGPLRDSNQPQHF. The CDR3 DNA reads as TGTGCCAGCAGCTGGGGACCCCTGCGGGATAGCAATCAGCCCCAGCATTTT.

The sample holds a few counts of this clone. This chain connects TRBV7-2 to TRBJ1-2; D is possibly TRBD1 (6 bases). Germline V gene lookup returns CDR1 SGHTA and CDR2 FQGNSA. This CDR3 comprises 14 residues. The V and J ends lost 4 bases and 2 bases respectively, with 11 bases between them. The DNA of the CDR3 is TGTGCCAGCAGCTCCTCTACAGGGAACTATGGCTACACCTTC. It yields the protein CASSSSTGNYGYTF.

The chain couples TRBV7-2 to TRBJ1-4; D is possibly TRBD1 (5 bases). Trimming removed 4 bases at V and 8 bases at J, with 20 bases between. This CDR3 spans 16 amino acids. The germline gives CDR1 SGHTA, CDR2 FQGNSA. In DNA form, the CDR3 reads TGTGCCAGCAGCTCCACCGGGGGGAAGATAGGAGAAAAACTGTTTTTT. Amino acids: CASSSTGGKIGEKLFF.

The chain joins TRBV5-4 to TRBJ1-2; D is undetermined. Germline values: CDR1 SGHNT, CDR2 YYREEE (reference sequence). Trimming stripped 1 base from V and 0 bases from J, with 10 bases between. This CDR3 region has 15 residues. In DNA form, the CDR3 reads TGTGCCAGCAGCTTGAAACAAGGAGCTAACTATGGCTACACCTTC. Encoded protein: CASSLKQGANYGYTF.

The chain joins TRBV13 to TRBJ1-1; the D gene is possibly TRBD1 (5 bases). Germline-derived CDR1 and CDR2 are PRHDT and FYEKMQ (reference sequence). CDR3 length: 15 residues. Trimming pared 0 bases from V and 2 bases from J, leaving 10 bases between. CDR3 sequence: CASSLGLGVNTEAFF. The CDR3 bases are TGTGCCAGCAGCTTAGGCCTAGGGGTAAACACTGAAGCTTTCTTT.

A remark on this clone: The junction does not match germline at one end; this may be a read error. The chain carries TRBV2 and TRBJ1-2; D gene ambiguous. The germline CDR1 and CDR2 sequences are SNHLY and FYNNEI. The CDR3 contains 13 residues. The CDR3 is CASREGTTYGYTF. CDR3 in DNA: TGTGCCAGCAGGGAAGGCACAACCTATGGCTACACCTTC.

The gene calls are TRBV7-6 and TRBJ1-6, with no clear D. There are 14 residues in the CDR3. Germline lookup yields CDR1 SGHVS and CDR2 FNYEAQ. Trimming removed 4 bases from V and 6 bases from J, with 10 bases in between. The CDR3 DNA is TGTGCCAGCAGCTCGAGCGGTCCTAATTCACCCCTCCACTTT. It yields the protein CASSSSGPNSPLHF.

The chain carries TRBV9 and TRBJ1-2; 7 nucleotides agree with TRBD1. Germline V CDR1 and CDR2: SGDLS, YYNGEE. V was pared by 4 bases and J by 4 bases, with 7 bases of the junction left unmatched. There are 14 residues in the CDR3. Here the CDR3 reads CASSPDRAGYGYTF. In nucleotides, the CDR3 is TGTGCCAGCAGCCCCGACAGGGCGGGCTATGGCTACACCTTC.

The chain uses TRBV7-2 and TRBJ2-7, with 7 bases fitting TRBD2. Per the germline V gene, CDR1 is SGHTA and CDR2 is FQGNSA. The CDR3 length is 15 residues. V shed 5 bases and J 3 bases; nucleotides not matched to a gene: 10. For the CDR3, the DNA is TGTGCCAGCAGCCCTGGGGGAGGGATTGGCTACGAGCAGTACGTC. This codes for CASSPGGGIGYEQYV.

This clone was counted between two and nine times. This chain joins TRBV6-5 and TRBJ1-6, with TRBD1 matching 11 bases. The CDR3 runs 16 residues. Germline CDR1 MNHEY, CDR2 SVGAGI. Germline trimming cut 3 bases from V and 6 bases from J; bases unmatched to any gene: 4. This CDR3 reads CASSYSGQGANSPLHF. The CDR3 DNA sequence: TGTGCCAGCAGTTATTCAGGACAGGGGGCTAATTCACCCCTCCACTTT.